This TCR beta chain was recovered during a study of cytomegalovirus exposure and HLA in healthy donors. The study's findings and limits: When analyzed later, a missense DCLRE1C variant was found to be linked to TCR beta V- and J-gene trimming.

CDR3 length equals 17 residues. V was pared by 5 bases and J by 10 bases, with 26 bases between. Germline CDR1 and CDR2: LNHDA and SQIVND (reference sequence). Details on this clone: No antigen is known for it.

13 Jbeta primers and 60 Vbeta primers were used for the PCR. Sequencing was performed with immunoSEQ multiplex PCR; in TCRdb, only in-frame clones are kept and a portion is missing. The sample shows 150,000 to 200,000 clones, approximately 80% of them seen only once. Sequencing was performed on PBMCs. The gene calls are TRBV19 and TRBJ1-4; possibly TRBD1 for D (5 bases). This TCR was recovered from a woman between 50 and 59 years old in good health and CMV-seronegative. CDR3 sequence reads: CASSGRQGSVGLGKLFF. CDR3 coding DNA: TGTGCCAGTAGTGGTCGGCAGGGATCGGTGGGGTTGGGAAAACTGTTTTTT.